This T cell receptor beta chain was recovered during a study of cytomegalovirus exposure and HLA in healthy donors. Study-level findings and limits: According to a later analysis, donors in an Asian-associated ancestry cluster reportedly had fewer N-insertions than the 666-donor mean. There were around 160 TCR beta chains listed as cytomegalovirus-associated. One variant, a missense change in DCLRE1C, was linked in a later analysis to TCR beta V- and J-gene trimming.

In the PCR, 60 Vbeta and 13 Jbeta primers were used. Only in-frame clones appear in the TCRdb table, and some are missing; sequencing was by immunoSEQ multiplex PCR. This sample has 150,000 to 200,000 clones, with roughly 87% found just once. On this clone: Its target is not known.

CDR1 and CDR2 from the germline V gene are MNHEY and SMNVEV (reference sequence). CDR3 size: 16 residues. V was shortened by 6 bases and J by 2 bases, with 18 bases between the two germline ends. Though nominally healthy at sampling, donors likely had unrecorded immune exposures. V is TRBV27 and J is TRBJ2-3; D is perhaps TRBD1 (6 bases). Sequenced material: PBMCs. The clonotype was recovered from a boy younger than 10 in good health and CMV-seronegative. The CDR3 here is CASRSRVWGPTDTQYF. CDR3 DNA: TGTGCCAGCAGATCTAGAGTATGGGGGCCCACAGATACGCAGTATTTT.